This T cell receptor beta chain was sequenced during a study of blood T cells in healthy people across ages. The study isolated at least 6 million PBMCs from each sample. Per the germline V gene, CDR1 is ENHRY and CDR2 is SYGVKD. With 0 bases clipped from V and 8 bases from J, the junction kept 10 bases outside the gene matches. This CDR3 region has 16 residues. This clonotype was observed a few times. Its specificity is not known. Alongside a J-beta primer mix, a sample-barcoded 5' primer served in a second PCR lasting roughly 7 to 11 cycles. TCRdb itself ran the 5' RACE reads through MiXCR, one entry per CDR3 protein. The repertoire holds 800,000 to 900,000 distinct CDR3 sequences, with about 59% as singletons. Broader study findings: PBMCs went unsorted, and a conclusive naive versus antigen-experienced comparison was therefore prevented.

The V gene is TRBV10-3, the J gene TRBJ2-1, with 7 bases matching TRBD2. The sequence derives from a man aged 25-45 years in good health. The sample taken for sequencing was blood. The CDR3 reads CAISESRGVTFDEQFF. As DNA, the CDR3 is TGTGCCATCAGTGAGTCTCGGGGGGTCACATTCGATGAGCAGTTCTTC.